This TCR beta chain was sequenced in a study of spatial heterogeneity in lung cancer. Between the trimmed V and J ends, which lost 3 bases and 13 bases, there was a span of 15 bases. This CDR3 has 13 residues. Germline-derived CDR1 and CDR2 are SGHTA and FQGTGA. Notes on this clonotype: The antigen is not known.

Documented time point: sample taken at primary tumor resection. The donor group consisted of over 55 patients who had untreated, early-stage non-small cell lung cancer. Unsorted whole RNA of tumor, nontumor lung or frozen PBMC was sequenced. Every molecule of TCR cDNA had its own unique molecular identifier. In TCRdb, the 5' RACE reads were re-called with MiXCR into one record per CDR3 protein. The sample holds 20,000 to 30,000 distinct CDR3 sequences, roughly 8.3% seen once. Study-level results: Coverage estimated for tumor T cells reached 5.5% to 8.5% for alpha chains and around 12% for beta chains. Higher tumor mutation counts went along with higher counts of expanded intratumoral alpha and beta TCRs.

The source of this sequence is a male donor with early-stage non-small cell lung cancer. The rearrangement uses TRBV7-3 and TRBJ2-2, with no clear D. Sequenced here: lung tumor tissue, sampled at surgery. The CDR3 region is CASSLSRQEGLFF. DNA for the CDR3: TGTGCCAGCAGCTTGAGTCGGCAGGAAGGGCTGTTTTTT.